This record covers a single T cell receptor beta chain. This clone was counted a few times. There is no known antigen for this receptor. Base quality data are lacking; no much larger clone is found one base away. The trim is 5 bases for V and 7 bases for J, with a gap of 21 bases between the germline ends. In the germline V gene (reference sequence), CDR1 corresponds to SEHNR and CDR2 to FQNEAQ. Including cysteine and phenylalanine, the CDR3 has 16 amino acids. The DNA shown is the 48-base CDR3, in frame from base 1. This specimen comes from a study of cytomegalovirus exposure and HLA in healthy donors (dated by TCRdb to 2016 to 2017). Regarding the research as a whole: According to a later analysis, the approximately 120 validation repertoires were produced on the same platform as the 666 repertoires of the first cohort. The study aimed to test whether cataloging public T cell receptors could reveal signatures of past pathogen exposure. To predict cytomegalovirus infection status, the study brought together high-throughput TCR immunosequencing, statistical association of individual TCRs with disease status, and machine learning. A separate validation cohort of approximately 130 different subjects was used in addition to the approximately 640-subject first cohort.

Libraries were built with the immunoSEQ multiplex PCR assay. The paper's data handling went like this. A statistical classification framework was developed to diagnose cytomegalovirus status using the catalog of TCR beta chain sequences. In its TCRdb copy, this immuneACCESS table keeps in-frame sequences only and misses some clones. Where compared with another copy, unresolved V genes explain less than half of these, and the others have no known cause. V and J calls plus clone size are reproduced from that table; the DNA served to infer D and trimming. The sample table contains more than 250,000 clones; only one count was recorded for less than 95% of them. Clones ranked in the top ten supply around 3.1% of the sample. What the work shows at the level of the full study, not this receptor alone: In both the original and validation cohorts, the classifier was reported to diagnose cytomegalovirus status with high specificity and sensitivity. A later analysis found that TCRs clustered in the first cohort also tended to co-occur in the roughly 120 validation repertoires, with 94% of cluster scores above 0. Most TCR sequences were seen in very few donors, while some public TCRs were found in many individuals. In the study, 164 TCR beta chains were listed as associated with cytomegalovirus. A later analysis lacked HLA typing for the validation cohort, so it scored co-occurrence in that cohort across all 120 or so repertoires. According to the authors, the approach could potentially be generalized to other disease states and immunological phenotypes. In vitro tests confirmed that a few of the cytomegalovirus-associated TCR beta chains recognize cytomegalovirus antigens.

Separate from the roughly 650-subject first cohort, the validation cohort of over 90 subjects was the group to which the donors belonged. The sequence was collected from a woman aged 25 to 39 in good health and CMV-seronegative. Here the chain combines TRBV7-9 and TRBJ2-1, with TRBD2 perhaps the D gene, on 5 matching bases. The sequenced material came from PBMCs. In nucleotides, the sequence is TGTGCCAGCAGCCAATGGGCTAGCTCGAGGAGTAATGAGCAGTTCTTC. Its amino acids are CASSQWASSRSNEQFF. Where the CDR3 stops, the reference TRBV7-9 and TRBJ2-1 genes take over; the full variable domain is DTGVSQNPRHKITKRGQNVTFRCDPISEHNRLYWYRQTLGQGPEFLTYFQNEAQLEKSRLLSDRFSAERPKGSFSTLEIQRTEQGDSAMYLCASSQWASSRSNEQFFGPGTRLTVL.